Below are 21 T cell receptor beta chains sequenced from a single sample in a study of post-analysis software for immune sequencing data. Study outcomes and limitations: Patients had higher frequencies than controls of a handful of TRBV segments, including TRBV5-6, TRBV5-1 and TRBV20-1.

Their cognate antigens are unknown. Carried by the TCR beta cDNA libraries were unique molecular identifiers. TCRdb re-derived calls from the PCR reads in MiXCR, one entry per CDR3 protein. The repertoire has hundreds of thousands of distinct CDR3 sequences, 59% of them found once; the top ten carry about 11%. Sequenced input: blood. The receptors derive from a girl under 10 years old with multiple sclerosis.

This sequence joins TRBV21-1 and TRBJ1-2; TRBD1, the table's D call, was not compared with the DNA. TRBV21-1 is assigned pseudogene status. The CDR3 has 16 residues. The CDR3 sequence: CASSKRGQISGYGYTF. In nucleotides, the CDR3 is TGTGCCAGCAGCAAGAGGGGACAGATTAGTGGGTATGGCTACACCTTC.

This clonotype was observed a few times. The chain employs TRBV29-1 and TRBJ2-1; the match to TRBD2 covers 8 bases. V trimming: 4 bases; J trimming: 9 bases; junction bases outside the gene matches: 8. The germline gives CDR1 SQVTM, CDR2 ANQGSEA. This CDR3 has 13 residues. CDR3 sequence: CSVAAGGLGEQFF. CDR3 sequence (DNA): TGCAGCGTTGCGGCGGGAGGCTTGGGTGAGCAGTTCTTC.

The V and J genes are TRBV9 and TRBJ1-2, with 7 bases aligning to TRBD1. This CDR3 has 15 residues. Germline-derived CDR1 and CDR2 are SGDLS and YYNGEE. Trimming removed 0 bases from V and 2 bases from J; junction bases left unmatched: 4. DNA of the CDR3: TGTGCCAGCAGCGTAGAAAGGGACAGCAACTATGGCTACACCTTC. Its protein is CASSVERDSNYGYTF.

The chain employs TRBV10-3 and TRBJ2-7, with 15 bases identical to TRBD2. V gave up 2 bases and J gave up 5 bases; unmatched junction bases: 7. The CDR3 runs 17 residues. CDR1 is ENHRY and CDR2 is SYGVKD in the germline V gene. CDR3 in amino acids: CAISEPGLAGGRNEQYF. CDR3 DNA sequence: TGTGCCATCAGTGAGCCGGGACTAGCGGGAGGAAGAAACGAGCAGTACTTC.

This clonotype was seen only once. This chain joins TRBV6-4 and TRBJ2-1; 8 bases align to TRBD1. CDR3 length: 15 amino acids. Per the germline V gene, CDR1 is MRHNA and CDR2 is SNTAGT. The V and J ends lost 6 bases and 9 bases, in that order; junction bases with no gene match: 13. CDR3 nucleotides: TGTGCCAGCAGCGTGAGGCCGGGACAGGACACTGAGCAGTTCTTC. It encodes CASSVRPGQDTEQFF.

CDR3 DNA: TGCGCCAGCAGCCCGAGGGCGACTAGCGGGAGTTTCTACGGGCAGTACTTC. Translating gives CASSPRATSGSFYGQYF. The rearrangement joins TRBV5-1 to TRBJ2-5, with 12 bases fitting TRBD2. The CDR3 runs to 17 residues. Germline values: CDR1 SGHRS, CDR2 YFSETQ. With 4 bases clipped from V and 11 bases from J, the junction kept 18 bases outside the gene matches.

The chain couples TRBV6-5 to TRBJ1-5, with a tentative D call TRBD1 (5 bases). V was pared by 2 bases and J by 6 bases, with 11 bases between. The germline CDR1 and CDR2 sequences are MNHEY and SVGAGI. The CDR3 covers 14 residues. The CDR3 protein is CASSYGGSGQPQHF. CDR3 coding DNA: TGTGCCAGCAGTTACGGGGGATCGGGTCAGCCCCAGCATTTT.

The sample holds a few counts of this clonotype. The V call is TRBV5-1, the J call TRBJ2-5; D is unresolved. Trimming pared 3 bases from V and 4 bases from J, leaving 7 bases between. From germline, CDR1 is SGHRS and CDR2 YFSETQ. The CDR3 extends over 12 amino acids. CDR3 in amino acids: CASSYTRETQYF. Written as DNA, the CDR3 is TGCGCCAGCAGCTATACGCGAGAGACCCAGTACTTC.

The V and J genes are TRBV20-1 and TRBJ2-3; D is unresolved. CDR1 and CDR2 from the germline V gene are DFQATT and SNEGSKA (reference sequence). V shed 8 bases and J shed 0 bases, with 12 bases lying between them. The CDR3 is 13 amino acids. This CDR3 reads CSLGSPSTDTQYF. Here the CDR3 DNA reads TGCAGTCTAGGAAGTCCTAGCACAGATACGCAGTATTTT.

The gene calls are TRBV5-1 and TRBJ2-1, with D maybe TRBD2 (5 bases). Germline-derived CDR1 and CDR2 are SGHRS and YFSETQ. CDR3 length equals 16 residues. V dropped 0 bases and J dropped 1 base, with 11 bases sitting between them. The CDR3 DNA sequence: TGCGCCAGCAGCTTGGGAAGCGGAACTTCCTACAATGAGCAGTTCTTC. This translates into CASSLGSGTSYNEQFF.

Only a few counts were recorded for this clonotype. The chain combines TRBV12-3 or TRBV12-4 with TRBJ2-3, with 7 nucleotides matching TRBD2. The CDR3 spans 16 residues. V lost 0 bases and J lost 3; bases outside the gene matches: 6. The CDR3 nucleotides are TGTGCCAGCAGTTTAGCGAGGCTAGCGGAGACAGATACGCAGTATTTT. Translating it yields CASSLARLAETDTQYF.

As DNA, the CDR3 is TGCGCCAGCAGCCCCCTCCAGGGGAGTGGAGAGACCCAGTACTTC. Translated, it gives CASSPLQGSGETQYF. V and J are TRBV5-1 and TRBJ2-5; tentative D call: TRBD1 (6 bases). The germline CDR1 and CDR2 sequences are SGHRS and YFSETQ. The V gene lost 4 bases and the J gene lost 4 bases, with 17 bases spanning the gap. The CDR3 runs to 15 residues.

This clonotype was counted between two and nine times. The chain combines TRBV11-2 with TRBJ2-1; no reliable D call. V was pared by 0 bases and J by 9 bases, with 15 bases between. CDR3 size: 15 residues. Germline values: CDR1 SGHAT, CDR2 FQNNGV. CDR3 sequence reads: CASSLERSRRPEQFF. DNA for the CDR3: TGTGCCAGCAGCTTAGAACGGTCGCGACGGCCTGAGCAGTTCTTC.

This clonotype was observed once. This sequence joins TRBV27 and TRBJ1-2, with no clear D. V was clipped by 8 bases and J by 3 bases, with 25 bases between them. Germline lookup yields CDR1 MNHEY and CDR2 SMNVEV (reference sequence). CDR3 length equals 17 residues. CDR3 amino acids: CASGPPPGGAPYYGYTF. DNA for the CDR3: TGTGCCAGCGGTCCCCCGCCAGGCGGCGCCCCTTACTATGGCTACACCTTC.

The chain combines TRBV20-1 with TRBJ1-6; D is ambiguous. Trimming took off 0 bases at V and 0 bases at J, with 9 bases between the two ends. Germline loops: CDR1 DFQATT, CDR2 SNEGSKA (reference sequence). The length of the CDR3 is 16 residues. In DNA, the CDR3 is TGCAGTGCTAGAGACACATTGAGCTCCTATAATTCACCCCTCCACTTT. Translating gives CSARDTLSSYNSPLHF.

This clonotype was seen once. V and J are TRBV29-1 and TRBJ2-1; D is uncertain. This CDR3 contains 12 residues. Trimming took off 7 bases at V and 10 bases at J, with 17 bases between the two ends. The germline gives CDR1 SQVTM, CDR2 ANQGSEA. CDR3 in DNA: TGCAGCGCTTGGACCCGTTCAAGCGAGCAGTTCTTC. This gives the protein CSAWTRSSEQFF.

V is TRBV6-1 and J is TRBJ2-1, with 9 bases identical to TRBD2. From germline, CDR1 is MNHNS and CDR2 SASEGT. The V gene end was trimmed by 2 bases and the J gene end by 7 bases; junction bases not matched to a gene: 6. The CDR3 has 15 residues. CDR3 residues: CASSERRGGRNEQFF. DNA of the CDR3: TGTGCCAGCAGTGAACGGCGGGGGGGCCGGAATGAGCAGTTCTTC.

V gene TRBV7-4 combines with J gene TRBJ2-1; D not resolved. The V gene's germline CDR1 is SGHVT and CDR2 SQSDAQ. Trimming cost V 5 bases and J 3 bases, with 14 bases left between them. The CDR3 is 15 residues long. The CDR3 DNA is TGTGCCAGCAGCCCGACTTCTAGACACTACAATGAGCAGTTCTTC. Protein: CASSPTSRHYNEQFF.

On this clonotype: With a much larger clone just one base away, this may be a read error. This rearrangement joins TRBV29-1 to TRBJ2-1, with D unclear. Germline V gene data show CDR1 as SQVTM and CDR2 as ANQGSEA. The CDR3 spans 13 residues. CDR3 in amino acids: CSAENQAANERFF. The CDR3 nucleotides are TGCAGCGCCGAAAACCAGGCCGCCAATGAGCGGTTCTTC.

The chain joins TRBV5-5 to TRBJ2-1, with TRBD1 matching 8 bases. CDR1 is SGHKS and CDR2 is YYEKEE in the germline V gene (reference sequence). V dropped 0 bases and J dropped 7; count of bases not matched to a gene: 6. The CDR3 covers 15 residues. The CDR3 coding sequence is TGTGCCAGCAGCTTGGTTTGGACAGGGCCGAATGAGCAGTTCTTC. Its translation is CASSLVWTGPNEQFF. The entire variable domain, with the rest obtained from reference TRBV5-5 and TRBJ2-1, is as follows: DAGVTQSPTHLIKTRGQQVTLRCSPISGHKSVSWYQQVLGQGPQFIFQYYEKEERGRGNFPDRFSARQFPNYSSELNVNALLLGDSALYLCASSLVWTGPNEQFFGPGTRLTVL.

This clonotype was counted a few times. The chain carries TRBV9 and TRBJ2-1, with 10 nucleotides matching TRBD2. V trimming: 0 bases; J trimming: 9 bases; junction bases outside the gene matches: 12. Germline CDR1 reads SGDLS; CDR2 reads YYNGEE. This CDR3 has 17 amino acids. The CDR3 DNA sequence: TGTGCCAGCAGCGTAGACCCCCTAGCGGGGGCCGGGGGTGAGCAGTTCTTC. Translation gives CASSVDPLAGAGGEQFF. Supplemented by reference TRBV9 and TRBJ2-1, the full variable domain reads DSGVTQTPKHLITATGQRVTLRCSPRSGDLSVYWYQQSLDQGLQFLIQYYNGEERAKGNILERFSAQQFPDLHSELNLSSLELGDSALYFCASSVDPLAGAGGEQFFGPGTRLTVL.